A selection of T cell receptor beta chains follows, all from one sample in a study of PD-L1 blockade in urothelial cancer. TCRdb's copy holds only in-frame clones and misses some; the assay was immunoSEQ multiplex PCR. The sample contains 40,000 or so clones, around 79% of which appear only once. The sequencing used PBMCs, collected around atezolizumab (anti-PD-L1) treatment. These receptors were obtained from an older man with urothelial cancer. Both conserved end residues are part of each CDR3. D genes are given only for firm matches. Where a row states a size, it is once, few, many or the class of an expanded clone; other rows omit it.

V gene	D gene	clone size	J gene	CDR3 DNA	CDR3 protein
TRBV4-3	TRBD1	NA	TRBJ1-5	TGCGCCAGCAGCCCCGGGACAGGGTACAATCAGCCCCAGCATTTT	CASSPGTGYNQPQHF
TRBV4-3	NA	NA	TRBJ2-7	TGCGCCAGCAGCCCCATTGTCGGAGGCAGGTACGAGCAGTACTTC	CASSPIVGGRYEQYF
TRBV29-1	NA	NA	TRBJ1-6	TGCAGCGTTGAATCGGGGACAAGGACATTTAATTCACCCCTCCACTTT	CSVESGTRTFNSPLHF
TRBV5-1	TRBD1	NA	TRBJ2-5	TGCGCCAGCAGTTTTACAGGGGGCCGAGAGACCCAGTACTTC	CASSFTGGRETQYF
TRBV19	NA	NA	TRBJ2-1	TGTGCCAGTAGGGCGGGTAGCTCCTACAATGAGCAGTTCTTC	CASRAGSSYNEQFF
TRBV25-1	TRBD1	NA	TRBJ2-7	TGTGCCAGCAGTGACAGTGGGAGGGGACAGGGCAACCACGAGCAGTACTTC	CASSDSGRGQGNHEQYF
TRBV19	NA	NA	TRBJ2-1	TGTGCCAGTAGTATCCGGGGGAACCGTGACAATGAGCAGTTCTTC	CASSIRGNRDNEQFF
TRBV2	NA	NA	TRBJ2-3	TGTGCCAGCAGGACCGGACAAGATACGCAGTATTTT	CASRTGQDTQYF
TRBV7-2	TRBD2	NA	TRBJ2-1	TGTGCCAGCAGCTTACTAGCGGGGGGGGAGCATGAGCAGTTCTTC	CASSLLAGGEHEQFF
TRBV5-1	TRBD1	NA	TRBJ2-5	TGCGCCAGCTCCGAGAGGACAGGGGGCGGTGAGACCCAGTACTTC	CASSERTGGGETQYF
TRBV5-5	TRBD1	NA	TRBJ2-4	TGTGCCAGCAGCATGTCCGGACAGGGGGCAGAAAACATTCAGTACTTC	CASSMSGQGAENIQYF
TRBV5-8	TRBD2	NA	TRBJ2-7	TGTGCCAGCAGCTTGGGACTAGCGGGAGGCTTGAAGGCCGAGCAGTACTTC	CASSLGLAGGLKAEQYF
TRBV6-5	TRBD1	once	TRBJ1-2	TGTGCCAGCATCCAGGACAGGGGATTGGGTGGCTACACCTTC	CASIQDRGLGGYTF
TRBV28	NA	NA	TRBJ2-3	TGTGCCAGCAGTCCTAGCACAGATACGCAGTATTTT	CASSPSTDTQYF
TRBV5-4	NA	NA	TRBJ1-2	TGTGCCAGCAGCTTGACCCTGAACCAGATTAACTATGGCTACACCTTC	CASSLTLNQINYGYTF
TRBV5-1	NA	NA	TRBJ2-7	TGCGCCAGCAGCTTGGATCACAGGGTAACCTACGAGCAGTACTTC	CASSLDHRVTYEQYF
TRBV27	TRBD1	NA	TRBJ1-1	TGTGCCAGCAGTTCACCGGGACAGATGAACACTGAAGCTTTCTTT	CASSSPGQMNTEAFF
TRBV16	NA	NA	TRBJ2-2	TGTGCCAGCAGCCAAATAGCGGTCGTCACCGGGGAGCTGTTTTTT	CASSQIAVVTGELFF
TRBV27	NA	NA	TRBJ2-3	TGTGCCAGCAGTTTATTCAGGTCTTCTAGCACAGATACGCAGTATTTT	CASSLFRSSSTDTQYF
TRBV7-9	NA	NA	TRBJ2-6	TGTGCCAGCAGCCCTTCTGGGGCCAACGTCCTGACTTTC	CASSPSGANVLTF
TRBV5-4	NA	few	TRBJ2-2	TGTGCCAGCAGCCTACCTACTGGGGAGGTGGACACCGGGGAGCTGTTTTTT	CASSLPTGEVDTGELFF
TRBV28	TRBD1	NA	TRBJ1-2	TGTGCCGTGGGCCGGGCAGGGGGCAACTATGGCTACACCTTC	CAVGRAGGNYGYTF
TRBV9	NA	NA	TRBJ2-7	TGTGCCAGCAGCGCGCGCTCCGGGACAAAGTACGAGCAGTACTTC	CASSARSGTKYEQYF
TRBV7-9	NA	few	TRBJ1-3	TGTGCCAGCAGCTTAGCTTTCGGGGATTACTCTGGAAACACCATATATTTT	CASSLAFGDYSGNTIYF
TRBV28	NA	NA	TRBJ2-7	TGTGCCAGCAGTTTAGGGTACAGTCTCTACGAGCAGTACTTC	CASSLGYSLYEQYF
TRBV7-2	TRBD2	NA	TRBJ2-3	TGTGCCAGCAGCACACTAGCGGGCACAGATACGCAGTATTTT	CASSTLAGTDTQYF